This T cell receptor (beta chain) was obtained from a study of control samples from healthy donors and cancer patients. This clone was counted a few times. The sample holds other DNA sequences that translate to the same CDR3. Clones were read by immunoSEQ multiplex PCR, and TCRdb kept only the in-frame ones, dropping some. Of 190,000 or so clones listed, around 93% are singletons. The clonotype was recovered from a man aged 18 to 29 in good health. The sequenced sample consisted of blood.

CDR3: CATSDGRGAGTYNEQFF. For the CDR3, the DNA is TGTGCCACCAGTGATGGCCGTGGTGCGGGTACCTACAATGAGCAGTTCTTC. The chain links TRBV24-1 to TRBJ2-1; a possible D gene is TRBD2 (5 bases). CDR3 length: 17 residues. Trimming took off 3 bases at V and 2 bases at J, with 16 bases between the two ends. The germline CDR1 and CDR2 sequences are KGHDR and SFDVKD.